This T cell receptor beta chain was documented in a study of cytomegalovirus exposure and HLA in healthy donors. Looked up from germline, CDR1 is SGDLS and CDR2 is YYNGEE. The CDR3 sequence is 13 residues long. V lost 0 bases to trimming and J lost 4 bases, with 5 bases between them. The PCR used 60 Vbeta and 13 Jbeta primers. Some clones are missing from TCRdb's copy, which holds only in-frame ones; the method was immunoSEQ multiplex PCR. This sample contains about 200,000 clones. Sequencing used PBMCs. The chain joins TRBV9 to TRBJ1-3, with D unresolved. The clonotype was recovered from a boy younger than 18 in good health and CMV-seronegative. The CDR3 coding sequence is TGTGCCAGCAGCGTAGAAGAGGGAAACACCATATATTTT. Protein product: CASSVEEGNTIYF.